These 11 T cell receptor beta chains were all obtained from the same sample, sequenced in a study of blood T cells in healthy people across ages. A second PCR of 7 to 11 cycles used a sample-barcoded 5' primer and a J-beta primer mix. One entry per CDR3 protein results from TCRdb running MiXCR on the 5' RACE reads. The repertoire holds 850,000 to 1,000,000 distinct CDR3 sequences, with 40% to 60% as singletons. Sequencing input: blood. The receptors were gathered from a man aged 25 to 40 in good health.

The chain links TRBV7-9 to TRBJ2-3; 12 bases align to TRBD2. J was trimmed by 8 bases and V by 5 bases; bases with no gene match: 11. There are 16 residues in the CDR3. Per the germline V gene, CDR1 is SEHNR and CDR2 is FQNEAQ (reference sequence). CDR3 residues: CASSEVLAGGYGTQYF. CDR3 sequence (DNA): TGTGCCAGCAGCGAGGTTCTAGCGGGGGGGTACGGTACGCAGTATTTT.

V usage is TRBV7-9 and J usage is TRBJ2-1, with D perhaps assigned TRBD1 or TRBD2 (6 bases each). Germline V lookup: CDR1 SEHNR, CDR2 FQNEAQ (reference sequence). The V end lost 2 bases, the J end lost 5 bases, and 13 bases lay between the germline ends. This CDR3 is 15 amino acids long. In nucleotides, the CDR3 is TGTGCCAGCAGCTTATACGGGGGCTCGGACAATGAGCAGTTCTTC. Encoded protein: CASSLYGGSDNEQFF.

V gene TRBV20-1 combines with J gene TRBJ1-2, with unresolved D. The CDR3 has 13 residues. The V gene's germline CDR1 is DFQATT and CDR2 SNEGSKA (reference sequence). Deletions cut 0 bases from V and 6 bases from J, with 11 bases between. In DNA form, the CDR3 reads TGCAGTGCTAGAGATCCAGACGCTAATGGCTACACCTTC. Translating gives CSARDPDANGYTF.

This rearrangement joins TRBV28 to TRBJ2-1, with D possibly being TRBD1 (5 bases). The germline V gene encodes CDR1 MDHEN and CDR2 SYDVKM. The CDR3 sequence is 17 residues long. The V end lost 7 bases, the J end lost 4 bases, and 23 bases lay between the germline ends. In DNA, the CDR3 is TGTGCCAGCATTCCGATTACCGGGCGGACACTGTACAATGAGCAGTTCTTC. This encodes CASIPITGRTLYNEQFF.

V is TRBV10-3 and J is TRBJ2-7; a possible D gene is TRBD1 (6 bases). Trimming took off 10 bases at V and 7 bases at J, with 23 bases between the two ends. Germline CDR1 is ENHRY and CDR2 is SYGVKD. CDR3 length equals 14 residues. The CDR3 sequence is CATTQGIVQDEQYF. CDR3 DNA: TGTGCCACAACCCAGGGGATAGTACAAGATGAGCAGTACTTC.

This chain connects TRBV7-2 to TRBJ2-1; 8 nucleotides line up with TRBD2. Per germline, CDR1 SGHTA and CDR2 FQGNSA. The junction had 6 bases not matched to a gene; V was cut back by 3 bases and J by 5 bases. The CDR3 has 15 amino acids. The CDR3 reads CASSFGRAGDNEQFF. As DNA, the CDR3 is TGTGCCAGCAGCTTTGGACGAGCGGGGGACAATGAGCAGTTCTTC. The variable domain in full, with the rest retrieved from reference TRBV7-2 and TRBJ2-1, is GAGVSQSPSNKVTEKGKDVELRCDPISGHTALYWYRQSLGQGLEFLIYFQGNSAPDKSGLPSDRFSAERTGGSVSTLTIQRTQQEDSAVYLCASSFGRAGDNEQFFGPGTRLTVL.

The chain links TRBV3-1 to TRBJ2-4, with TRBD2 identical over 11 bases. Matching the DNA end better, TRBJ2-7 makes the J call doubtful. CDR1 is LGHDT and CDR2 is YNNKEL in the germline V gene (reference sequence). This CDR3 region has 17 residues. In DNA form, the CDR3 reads TGTGCCAGCAGCCAAAAACTAGCGGGGGTCATCTTCCACGAGCAGTACTTC. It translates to CASSQKLAGVIFHEQYF.

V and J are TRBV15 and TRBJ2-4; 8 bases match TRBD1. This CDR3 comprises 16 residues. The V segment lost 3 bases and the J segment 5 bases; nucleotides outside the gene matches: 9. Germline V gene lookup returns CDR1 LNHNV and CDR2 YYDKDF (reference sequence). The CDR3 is CATSSGQGRSQNIQYF. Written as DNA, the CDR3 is TGTGCCACCAGCAGCGGACAGGGAAGGAGTCAAAACATTCAGTACTTC. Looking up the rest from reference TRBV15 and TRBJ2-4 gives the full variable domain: DAMVIQNPRYQVTQFGKPVTLSCSQTLNHNVMYWYQQKSSQAPKLLFHYYDKDFNNEADTPDNFQSRRPNTSFCFLDIRSPGLGDTAMYLCATSSGQGRSQNIQYFGAGTRLSVL.

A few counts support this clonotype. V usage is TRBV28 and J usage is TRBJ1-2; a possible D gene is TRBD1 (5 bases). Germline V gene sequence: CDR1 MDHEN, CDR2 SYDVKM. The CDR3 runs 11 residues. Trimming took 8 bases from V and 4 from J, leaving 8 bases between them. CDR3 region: CASGTTYGYTF. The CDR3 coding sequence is TGTGCCAGCGGGACTACCTATGGCTACACCTTC.

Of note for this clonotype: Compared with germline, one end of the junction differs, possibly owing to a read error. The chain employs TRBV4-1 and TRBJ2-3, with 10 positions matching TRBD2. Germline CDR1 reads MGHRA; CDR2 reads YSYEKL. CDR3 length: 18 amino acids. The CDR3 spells CANSQDRSSGGDTDTQYF. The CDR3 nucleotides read TGCGCCAACAGCCAAGATCGTTCCAGCGGGGGGGACACAGATACGCAGTATTTT.

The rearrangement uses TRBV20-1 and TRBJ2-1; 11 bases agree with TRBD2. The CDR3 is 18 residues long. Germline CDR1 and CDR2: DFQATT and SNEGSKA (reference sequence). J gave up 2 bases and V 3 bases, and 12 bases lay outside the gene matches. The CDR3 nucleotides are TGCAGTGCTAGGCCTAGCGGGGGGACGCGCTTGACCTACAATGAGCAGTTCTTC. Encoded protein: CSARPSGGTRLTYNEQFF.